The source of this TCR beta chain is a study of blood T cells in healthy people across ages. It was with a sample-barcoded 5' primer and a J-beta primer mix that a second PCR of about 6 to 12 cycles was run. TCRdb recomputed calls from the 5' RACE reads with MiXCR, one row per CDR3 protein. Of about 2 million distinct CDR3 sequences listed, 49% were seen once; the top ten hold more than 2%. CDR3 length equals 14 residues. The V gene lost 0 bases and the J gene lost 3 bases, with 8 bases spanning the gap. Looked up from germline, CDR1 is MNHEY and CDR2 is SMNVEV (reference sequence). The clonotype comes from a woman between 40 and 55 years old in good health. The chain links TRBV27 to TRBJ1-1, with D uncertain. The sequenced material came from blood. The CDR3 DNA reads as TGTGCCAGCAGTTTATCGTACAGTTACACTGAAGCTTTCTTT. It codes for CASSLSYSYTEAFF.